The TCR beta chain under discussion was sequenced for a study of vaccination effects on CD4 cells after COVID-19. Broader study findings: Few convalescent patients were studied, and early post-infection samples were lacking. Late post-vaccination samples showed marked contraction of infection- and vaccine-induced clones.

This clone was seen more than once but under ten times. Its antigen remains unidentified. Prior to sequencing, the ViraFEST assay stimulated PBMC with viral peptide pools, which expanded the antigen-specific CD4+ T cells. After around ten days in culture, the CD4+ T cells were isolated. None of the vaccinated had previously contracted SARS-CoV-2, and their nucleocapsid antibodies tested negative. Supplemented with 8.5 to 10 IU/ml IL-2 and about 10 ug/ml peptides, about 2 million PBMC per well were kept in culture. CDR1 and CDR2 from the germline V gene are SGHVS and FQNEAQ. Trimming removed 3 bases at V and 3 bases at J, with 5 bases between. This CDR3 has 12 residues. Clones were read by immunoSEQ multiplex PCR, and TCRdb kept only the in-frame ones, dropping some. The sample consists of 20,000 to 25,000 clones, 55% to 75% of them appearing once.

This TCR derives from a human donor who received a COVID-19 vaccine. The chain recombines TRBV7-8 with TRBJ2-5, with D hard to call. The sequencing here drew on CD4+ T cells from PBMCs cultured with HCoV-NL63 spike peptides, taken before COVID-19 vaccination. The CDR3: CASSFAEETQYF. The DNA for the CDR3 is TGTGCCAGCAGCTTCGCTGAAGAGACCCAGTACTTC. Based on the CDR3 plus reference TRBV7-8 and TRBJ2-5, the full variable domain is GAGVSQSPRYKVAKRGQDVALRCDPISGHVSLFWYQQALGQGPEFLTYFQNEAQLDKSGLPSDRFFAERPEGSVSTLKIQRTQQEDSAVYLCASSFAEETQYFGPGTRLLVL.